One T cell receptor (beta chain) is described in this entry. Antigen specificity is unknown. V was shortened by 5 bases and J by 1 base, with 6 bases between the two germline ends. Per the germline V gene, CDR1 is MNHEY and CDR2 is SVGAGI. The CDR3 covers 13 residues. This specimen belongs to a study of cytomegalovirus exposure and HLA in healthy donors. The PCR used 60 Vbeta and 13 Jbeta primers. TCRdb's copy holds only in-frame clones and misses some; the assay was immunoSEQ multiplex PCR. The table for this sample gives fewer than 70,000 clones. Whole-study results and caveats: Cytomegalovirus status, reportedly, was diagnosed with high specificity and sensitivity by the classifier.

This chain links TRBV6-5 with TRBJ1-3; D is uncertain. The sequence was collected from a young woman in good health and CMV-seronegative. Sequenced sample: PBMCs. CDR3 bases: TGTGCCAGCAGTAAGGAGTCTGGAAACACCATATATTTT. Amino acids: CASSKESGNTIYF.